This T cell receptor beta chain was retrieved from a study of blood T cell repertoires in COVID-19 (TCRdb year 2020). About the investigation overall: Collaborator samples came from the United States, Italy and Spain and covered acute and convalescent phases of COVID-19. The material from the prospective study consisted of cDNA or gDNA derived from T cells, B-cell-depleted T cells, or PBMCs. The dataset comprised deeply sampled blood TCRbeta repertoires from subjects exposed to, actively infected with, or recovered from COVID-19. The repertoires were made available in a free public database intended to serve as a resource for research on the immune response to SARS-CoV-2. The samples were drawn from two sources: the first 160 participants of the ongoing ImmuneRACE study, and 1,254 subjects contributed by 6 global collaborators. Nearly every sample came with metadata listing a de-identified subject ID, COVID-19 status, age in years and sex. Where HLA class I and class II types were available, the types were taken from metadata supplied by the sample provider, not from assay-based typing.

From the germline V gene, CDR1 is SGHDN and CDR2 is FVKESK. V drops 1 base and J drops 9 bases, leaving 10 bases in between. From cysteine to phenylalanine, the CDR3 is 14 amino acids long. Only the CDR3 DNA is retained, 42 bases long and in frame from the first base. Study-level results and caveats: Clinical and demographic metadata were provided uncurated, with the amount varying by source and participant.

This clone came up a few times. The antigen it recognizes is unknown. Nothing much larger sits one base from this clone, and base qualities are not available. The immunoSEQ Assay, a bias-controlled multiplex PCR, was used to amplify TCRbeta CDR3 regions from genomic DNA. As for the authors' bioinformatics: The number of nucleated cells in each sample was estimated by amplification of reference gene primers within the assay. To quantify the absolute abundance of each unique TCRbeta CDR3 rearrangement, sequence reads were collapsed and filtered. Productive Simpson clonality was computed per sample as the square root of Simpson's diversity index over productive rearrangements. This immuneACCESS table, as held by TCRdb, lists in-frame sequences with V and J called but not all clones. Of the missing ones, under half trace to an unresolved V gene in checked studies; the others have no known cause. V, J and clone size are those of that table, while D and trimming were read from the DNA. The sample records 390,000 or so clones, just over 85% of which are singletons. 1.4% of the sample belongs to the ten largest clones.

Whole blood was collected in K2EDTA tubes by collaborating institutions according to the institutions' own protocols. For TCRbeta analysis, collaborator samples were shipped as frozen whole blood, as isolated PBMCs, or as DNA extracted from either sample type. This receptor was identified in a woman aged 25 to 45 with active or convalescent COVID-19. The chain couples TRBV14 to TRBJ1-6; no D gene call is confident. What was sequenced was peripheral blood. The DNA reads as follows: TGTGCCAGCAGCCAAGGGGGTAGCGGTTCACCCCTCCACTTT. Its coded protein is CASSQGGSGSPLHF.